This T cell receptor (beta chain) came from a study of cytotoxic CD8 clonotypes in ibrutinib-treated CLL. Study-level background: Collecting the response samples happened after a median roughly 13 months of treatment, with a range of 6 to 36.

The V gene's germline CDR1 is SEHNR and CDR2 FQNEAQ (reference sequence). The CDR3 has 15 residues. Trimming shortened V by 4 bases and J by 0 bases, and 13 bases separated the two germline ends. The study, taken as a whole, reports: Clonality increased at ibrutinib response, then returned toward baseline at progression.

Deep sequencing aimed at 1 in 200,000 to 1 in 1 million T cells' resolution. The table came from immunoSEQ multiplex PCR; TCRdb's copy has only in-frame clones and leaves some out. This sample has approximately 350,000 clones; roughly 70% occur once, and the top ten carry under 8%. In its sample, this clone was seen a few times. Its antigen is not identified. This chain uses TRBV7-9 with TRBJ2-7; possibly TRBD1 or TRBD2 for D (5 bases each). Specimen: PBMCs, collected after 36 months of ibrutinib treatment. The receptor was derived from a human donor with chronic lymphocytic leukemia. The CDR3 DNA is TGTGCCAGCAGCTCCCGGGACGGAAGCTCCTACGAGCAGTACTTC. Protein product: CASSSRDGSSYEQYF.